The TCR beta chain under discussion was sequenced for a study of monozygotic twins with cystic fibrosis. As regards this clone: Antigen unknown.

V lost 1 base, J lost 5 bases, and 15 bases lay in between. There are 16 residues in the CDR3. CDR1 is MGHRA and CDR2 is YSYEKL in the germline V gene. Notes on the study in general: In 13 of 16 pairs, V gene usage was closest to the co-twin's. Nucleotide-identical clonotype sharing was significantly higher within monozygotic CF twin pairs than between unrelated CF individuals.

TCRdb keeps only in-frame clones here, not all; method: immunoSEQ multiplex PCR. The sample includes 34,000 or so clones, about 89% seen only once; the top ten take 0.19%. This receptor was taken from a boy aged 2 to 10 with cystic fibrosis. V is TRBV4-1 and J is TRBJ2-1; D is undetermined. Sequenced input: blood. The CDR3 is CASSQGVSPPDNEQFF. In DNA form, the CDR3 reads TGCGCCAGCAGCCAAGGTGTAAGTCCCCCTGACAATGAGCAGTTCTTC.